Listed here are 5 T cell receptor beta chains from one sample, sequenced in a study of T cells in Graves' hyperthyroidism and ophthalmopathy. Amplified regions were TCR beta CDR3 sequences from RNA transcripts. A first-round RT-PCR of the TCR CDR3 used the HTBI primer set. TCRdb reprocessed the multiplex PCR reads via MiXCR and lists one record per CDR3 protein. The sample carries 300,000 to 450,000 distinct CDR3 sequences, roughly 14% recorded once. Sequenced: blood. Receptors were obtained from a man aged 25 to 45 with Graves' hyperthyroidism that later progressed to Graves' ophthalmopathy.

This clonotype appeared many times. The chain uses TRBV3-1 and TRBJ1-1; tentatively, D is TRBD1 (5 bases). This CDR3 has 15 residues. CDR1 is LGHDT, CDR2 YNNKEL, per germline (reference sequence). V lost 3 bases and J 5 bases, leaving 16 bases between the germline ends. CDR3 residues: CASSHLGSEGTEAFF. The CDR3 DNA reads as TGTGCCAGCAGCCATCTTGGCAGCGAGGGGACTGAAGCTTTCTTT.

This clonotype was seen a few times. CDR3 DNA: TGCGCCAGCAGCTTGCTGGGGGTTGACTATGGCTACACCTTC. Protein: CASSLLGVDYGYTF. The chain employs TRBV5-1 and TRBJ1-2, with a possible D match to TRBD1 (5 bases). V lost 1 base and J 3 bases, leaving 10 bases between the germline ends. There are 14 residues in the CDR3. CDR1 SGHRS and CDR2 YFSETQ come from the germline V gene.

This clonotype was counted a few times. One end of the junction is discordant with germline, which a read error may explain. The chain is built from TRBV6-5 and TRBJ2-1; D gene unclear. There are 13 residues in the CDR3. Germline assignment: CDR1 MNHEY and CDR2 SVGAGI. CDR3 coding DNA: TGTGCCAGCAGATACTCGAAAGTAAATGAGCAGTTCTTC. Its translation: CASRYSKVNEQFF.

This clonotype has a handful of counts. V usage is TRBV28 and J usage is TRBJ2-4, with D possibly being TRBD2 (5 bases). The germline V gene has CDR1 MDHEN and CDR2 SYDVKM. CDR3 length: 14 residues. V was clipped by 4 bases and J by 0 bases, with 7 bases between them. The CDR3 DNA follows: TGTGCCAGCAGTTGGACTGAAGCCAAAAACATTCAGTACTTC. This codes for CASSWTEAKNIQYF.

Points on this clonotype: This may stem from a read error, because a much larger clone lies one nucleotide away. The chain links TRBV7-9 to TRBJ2-5; a possible D gene is TRBD1 (5 bases). Germline assignment: CDR1 SEHNR and CDR2 FQNEAQ (reference sequence). The CDR3 has 14 residues. In nucleotides, the CDR3 is TGTGGCAGCAGCTTATGGCCAGGGAAGGGGACCCAGTACTTC. It codes for CGSSLWPGKGTQYF.